This is a list of T cell receptor beta chains from one sample in a study of cytomegalovirus exposure and HLA in healthy donors. This table comes from immunoSEQ multiplex PCR, and its TCRdb copy is limited to in-frame clones, with some not included. The table shows some 150,000 clones, with about four fifths occurring only once. Material for sequencing was PBMCs. All receptors come from a man aged 25 to 40 in good health and CMV-seropositive. The CDR3 runs from the conserved cysteine through the conserved F or W. A D gene is named only where the DNA matches it firmly. A clone size is listed for some rows: how often the clone was seen (once, few, many), or a class if it is expanded.

j_gene,v_gene,d_gene,abundance,len,CDR3nt,CDR3aa
TRBJ1-6,TRBV23-1,-,once,16,TGCGCCAGCAGTCACCTTGGGGGGGTCGGAAATTCACCCCTCCACTTT,CASSHLGGVGNSPLHF
TRBJ2-7,TRBV2,TRBD2,few,13,TGTGCCTATGGGACTAGCGGGAACTACGAGCAGTACTTC,CAYGTSGNYEQYF
TRBJ2-2,TRBV28,TRBD2,-,15,TGTGCCAGCAGCCCTCGGCGGGGGAAGGCCGGGGAGCTGTTTTTT,CASSPRRGKAGELFF
TRBJ1-4,TRBV7-8,-,-,17,TGTGCCAGCAGCTTAGGTCCCTTTACGGCAACTAATGAAAAACTGTTTTTT,CASSLGPFTATNEKLFF
TRBJ1-4,TRBV10-2,-,-,15,TGCGCCAGCAGTAGTGGAGGACAGTATAATGAAAAACTGTTTTTT,CASSSGGQYNEKLFF
TRBJ2-7,TRBV6-1,-,once,14,TGTGCCAGCAGTGAGAGCGGGTTCTCCTACGAGCAGTACTTC,CASSESGFSYEQYF
TRBJ2-6,TRBV7-2,-,-,15,TGTGCCAGCAGCCGTGACAGCTCTGGGGCCAACGTCCTGACTTTC,CASSRDSSGANVLTF
TRBJ2-7,TRBV7-9,-,few,13,TGTGCCAGCAGCTTAAGTCCGGGCTACGAGCAGTACTTC,CASSLSPGYEQYF
TRBJ2-7,TRBV5-1,-,-,14,TGCGCCAGCAGCCTCGGAGACTTGTCCTACGAGCAGTACTTC,CASSLGDLSYEQYF
TRBJ2-3,TRBV6-5,-,-,12,TGTGCCAGCAGCCCAAAAACAGATACGCAGTATTTT,CASSPKTDTQYF
TRBJ1-2,TRBV5-5,TRBD1,-,15,TGTGCCAGCAGCTTGGACAGGGGGCTCTACTATGGCTACACCTTC,CASSLDRGLYYGYTF
TRBJ2-7,TRBV7-2,-,-,11,TGTGCCAGCAGCGACAGCTACGAGCAGTACTTC,CASSDSYEQYF
TRBJ2-1,TRBV6-4,-,-,13,TGTGCCAGCAGTGATTTGCCAGGTACTGAGCAGTTCTTC,CASSDLPGTEQFF
TRBJ2-2,TRBV7-2,TRBD2,-,15,TGTGCCAGCAGACTACTAGCGGGGGCGCCGAACGAGCTGTTTTTT,CASRLLAGAPNELFF
TRBJ2-7,TRBV27,TRBD1,-,16,TGTGCCAGCAGTCCCCGGGACAGTGACCCTCCGTACGAGCAGTACTTC,CASSPRDSDPPYEQYF
TRBJ2-7,TRBV4-1,TRBD1,-,11,TGTGCCAGCCGACAGGGCTACGAGCAGTACTTC,CASRQGYEQYF
TRBJ2-3,TRBV6-4,TRBD2,-,17,TGTGCCAGCAGCCGGCGCTACCGGACTAGCGGCACAGATACGCAGTATTTT,CASSRRYRTSGTDTQYF
TRBJ2-3,TRBV6-1,TRBD2,-,16,TGTGCCAGCAGTGATCTCCTAGCGGTGAAGTTAGATACGCAGTATTTT,CASSDLLAVKLDTQYF
TRBJ2-7,TRBV18,TRBD1,-,15,TGTGCCAGCTCGTACCGACAGGGGCCCTCCTACGAGCAGTACTTC,CASSYRQGPSYEQYF
TRBJ2-5,TRBV28,TRBD2,once,15,TGTGCCAGCAGTTTTGCAGCGGGGGATCAAGAGACCCAGTACTTC,CASSFAAGDQETQYF
TRBJ1-2,TRBV29-1,-,-,12,TGCAGCGCCTTAACAGTACAAGACGGCTACACCTTC,CSALTVQDGYTF
TRBJ2-1,TRBV7-2,TRBD1,-,14,TGTGCCAGCAGCCGGTCCGGGACAGGCAATGAGCAGTTCTTC,CASSRSGTGNEQFF